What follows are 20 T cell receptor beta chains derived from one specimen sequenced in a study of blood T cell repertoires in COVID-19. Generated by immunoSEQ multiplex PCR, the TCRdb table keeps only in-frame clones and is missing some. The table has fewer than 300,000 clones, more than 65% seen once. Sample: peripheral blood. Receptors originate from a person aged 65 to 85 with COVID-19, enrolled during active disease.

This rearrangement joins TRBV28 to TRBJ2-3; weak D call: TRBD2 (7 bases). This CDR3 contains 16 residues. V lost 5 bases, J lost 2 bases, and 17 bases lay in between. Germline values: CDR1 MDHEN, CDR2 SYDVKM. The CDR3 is CASSDRGRENTDTQYF. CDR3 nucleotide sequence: TGTGCCAGCAGTGACCGGGGGCGGGAGAACACAGATACGCAGTATTTT. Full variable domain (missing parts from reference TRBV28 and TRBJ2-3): DVKVTQSSRYLVKRTGEKVFLECVQDMDHENMFWYRQDPGLGLRLIYFSYDVKMKEKGDIPEGYSVSREKKERFSLILESASTNQTSMYLCASSDRGRENTDTQYFGPGTRLTVL.

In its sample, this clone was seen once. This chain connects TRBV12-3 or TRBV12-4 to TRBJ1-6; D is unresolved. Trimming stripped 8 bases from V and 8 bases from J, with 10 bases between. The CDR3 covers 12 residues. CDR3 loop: CASRPRDSPLHF. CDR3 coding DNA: TGTGCCAGCCGGCCTAGAGATTCACCCCTCCACTTT.

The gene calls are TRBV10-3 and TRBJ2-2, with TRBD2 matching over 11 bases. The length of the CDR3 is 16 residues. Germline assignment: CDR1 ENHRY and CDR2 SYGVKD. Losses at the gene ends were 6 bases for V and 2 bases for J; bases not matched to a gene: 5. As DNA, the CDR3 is TGTGCCATCAGCTCTACTAGCGGGGGTAACACCGGGGAGCTGTTTTTT. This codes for CAISSTSGGNTGELFF.

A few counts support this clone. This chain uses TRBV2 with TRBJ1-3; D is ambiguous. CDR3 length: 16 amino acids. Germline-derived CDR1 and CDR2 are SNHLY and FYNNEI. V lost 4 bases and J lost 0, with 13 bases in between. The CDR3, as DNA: TGTGCCAGCAGTGTTTATCAGGTTTACTCTGGAAACACCATATATTTT. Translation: CASSVYQVYSGNTIYF.

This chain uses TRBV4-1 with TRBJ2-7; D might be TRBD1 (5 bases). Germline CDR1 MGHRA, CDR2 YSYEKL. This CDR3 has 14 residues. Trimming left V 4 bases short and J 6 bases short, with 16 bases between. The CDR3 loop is CASSPTPIQVEQYF. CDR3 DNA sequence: TGCGCCAGCAGCCCCACCCCGATACAGGTCGAGCAGTACTTC.

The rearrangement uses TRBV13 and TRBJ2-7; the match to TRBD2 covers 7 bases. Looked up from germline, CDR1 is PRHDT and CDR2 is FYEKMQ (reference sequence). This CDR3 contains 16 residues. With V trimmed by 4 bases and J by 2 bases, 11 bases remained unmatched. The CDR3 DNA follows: TGTGCCAGCAGCTCCCGACGGGACTACTCAACCTACGAGCAGTACTTC. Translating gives CASSSRRDYSTYEQYF.

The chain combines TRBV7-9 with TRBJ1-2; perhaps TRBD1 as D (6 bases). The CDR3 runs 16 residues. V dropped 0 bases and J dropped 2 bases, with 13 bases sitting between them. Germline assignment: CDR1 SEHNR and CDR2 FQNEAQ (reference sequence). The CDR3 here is CASSLALDRSNYGYTF. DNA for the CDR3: TGTGCCAGCAGCTTAGCCCTAGACAGGAGCAACTATGGCTACACCTTC.

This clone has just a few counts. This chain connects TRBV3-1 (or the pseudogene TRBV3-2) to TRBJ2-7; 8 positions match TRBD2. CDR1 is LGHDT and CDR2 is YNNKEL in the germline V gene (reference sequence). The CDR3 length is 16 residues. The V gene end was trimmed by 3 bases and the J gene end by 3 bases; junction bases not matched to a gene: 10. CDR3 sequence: CASSQDSEGLGYEQYF. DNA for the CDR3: TGTGCCAGCAGCCAGGACAGTGAGGGACTAGGCTACGAGCAGTACTTC.

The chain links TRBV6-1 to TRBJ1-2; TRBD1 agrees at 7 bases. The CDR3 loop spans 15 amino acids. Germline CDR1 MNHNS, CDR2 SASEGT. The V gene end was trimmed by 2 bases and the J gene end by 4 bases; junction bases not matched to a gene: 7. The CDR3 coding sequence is TGTGCCAGCAGTGAAAGAGTAGGGGGCCCCTATGGCTACACCTTC. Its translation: CASSERVGGPYGYTF.

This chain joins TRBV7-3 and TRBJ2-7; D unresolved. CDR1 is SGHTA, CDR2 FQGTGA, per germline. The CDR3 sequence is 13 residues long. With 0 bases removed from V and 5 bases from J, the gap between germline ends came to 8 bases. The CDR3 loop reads CASSLTSRDEQYF. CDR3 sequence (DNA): TGTGCCAGCAGCTTAACGTCTCGCGACGAGCAGTACTTC. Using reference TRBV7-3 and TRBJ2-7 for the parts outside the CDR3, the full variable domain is GAGVSQTPSNKVTEKGKYVELRCDPISGHTALYWYRQSLGQGPEFLIYFQGTGAADDSGLPNDRFFAVRPEGSVSTLKIQRTERGDSAVYLCASSLTSRDEQYFGPGTRLTVT.

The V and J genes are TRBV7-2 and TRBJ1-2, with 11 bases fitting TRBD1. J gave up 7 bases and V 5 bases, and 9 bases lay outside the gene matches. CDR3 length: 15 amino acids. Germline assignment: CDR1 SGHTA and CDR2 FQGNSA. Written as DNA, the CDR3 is TGTGCCAGCAGCCCGGACAGGGGGCAGAACCGTGGCTACACCTTC. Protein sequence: CASSPDRGQNRGYTF.

DNA for the CDR3: TGTGCCTGGGGACATAGCACAGATACGCAGTATTTT. Residues: CAWGHSTDTQYF. The chain joins TRBV30 to TRBJ2-3; TRBD1 might be the D (5 bases). The CDR3 consists of 12 residues. Trimming took 5 bases from V and 0 from J, leaving 6 bases between them. CDR1 and CDR2 from the germline V gene are GTSNPN and SVGIG (reference sequence).

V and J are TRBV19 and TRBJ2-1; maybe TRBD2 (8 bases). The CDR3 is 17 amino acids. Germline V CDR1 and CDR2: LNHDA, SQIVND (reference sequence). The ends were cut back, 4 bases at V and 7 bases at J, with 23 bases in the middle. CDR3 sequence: CASSTGQPGLVVNEQFF. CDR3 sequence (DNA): TGTGCCAGTAGTACGGGACAGCCGGGACTAGTTGTGAATGAGCAGTTCTTC.

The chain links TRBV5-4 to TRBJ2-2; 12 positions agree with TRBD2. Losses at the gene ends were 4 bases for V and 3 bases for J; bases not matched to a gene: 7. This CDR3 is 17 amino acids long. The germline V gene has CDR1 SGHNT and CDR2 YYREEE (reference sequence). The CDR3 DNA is TGTGCCAGCAGCGGTGGACTAGCGGGACGCGACACCGGGGAGCTGTTTTTT. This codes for CASSGGLAGRDTGELFF.

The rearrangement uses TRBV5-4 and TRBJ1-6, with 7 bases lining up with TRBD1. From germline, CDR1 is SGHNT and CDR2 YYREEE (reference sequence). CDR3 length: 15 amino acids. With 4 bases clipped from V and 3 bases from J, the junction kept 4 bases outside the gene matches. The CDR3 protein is CASSQDRLYNSPLHF. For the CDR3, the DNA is TGTGCCAGCAGCCAGGACAGGCTCTATAATTCACCCCTCCACTTT.

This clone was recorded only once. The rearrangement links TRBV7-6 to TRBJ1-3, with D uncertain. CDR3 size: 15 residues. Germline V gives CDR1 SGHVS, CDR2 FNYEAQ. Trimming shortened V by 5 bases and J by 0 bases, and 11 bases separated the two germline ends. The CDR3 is CASSPSPLSGNTIYF. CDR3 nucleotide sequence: TGTGCCAGCAGCCCCTCTCCCCTCTCTGGAAACACCATATATTTT.

Here the CDR3 DNA reads TGTGCCAGCAGTTTCCGAGGGGGAACGTATAGCCAAGAGACCCAGTACTTC. Amino acids: CASSFRGGTYSQETQYF. V gene TRBV28 combines with J gene TRBJ2-5; D might be TRBD1 (6 bases). Germline CDR1 and CDR2: MDHEN and SYDVKM. V shed 3 bases and J shed 1 base, with 18 bases lying between them. The CDR3 has 17 residues.

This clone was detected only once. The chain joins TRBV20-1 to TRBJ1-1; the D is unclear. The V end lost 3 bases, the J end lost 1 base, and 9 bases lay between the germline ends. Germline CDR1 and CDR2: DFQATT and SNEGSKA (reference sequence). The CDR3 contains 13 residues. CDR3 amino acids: CSASGRANTEAFF. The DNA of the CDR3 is TGCAGTGCTAGTGGGAGGGCGAACACTGAAGCTTTCTTT.

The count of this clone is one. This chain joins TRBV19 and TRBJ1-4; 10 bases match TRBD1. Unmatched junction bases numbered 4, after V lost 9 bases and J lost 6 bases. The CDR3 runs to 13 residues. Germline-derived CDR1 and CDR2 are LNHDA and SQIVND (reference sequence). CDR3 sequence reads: CASGTGADEKLFF. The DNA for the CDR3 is TGTGCCAGCGGGACAGGGGCGGATGAAAAACTGTTTTTT.

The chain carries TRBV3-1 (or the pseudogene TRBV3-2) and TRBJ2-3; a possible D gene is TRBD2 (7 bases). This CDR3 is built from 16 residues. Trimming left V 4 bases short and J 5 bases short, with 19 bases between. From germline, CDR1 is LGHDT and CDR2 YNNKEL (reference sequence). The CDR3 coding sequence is TGTGCCAGCAGCCTCCTCGAGGGGGGGCGGGGAGATACGCAGTATTTT. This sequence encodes CASSLLEGGRGDTQYF.